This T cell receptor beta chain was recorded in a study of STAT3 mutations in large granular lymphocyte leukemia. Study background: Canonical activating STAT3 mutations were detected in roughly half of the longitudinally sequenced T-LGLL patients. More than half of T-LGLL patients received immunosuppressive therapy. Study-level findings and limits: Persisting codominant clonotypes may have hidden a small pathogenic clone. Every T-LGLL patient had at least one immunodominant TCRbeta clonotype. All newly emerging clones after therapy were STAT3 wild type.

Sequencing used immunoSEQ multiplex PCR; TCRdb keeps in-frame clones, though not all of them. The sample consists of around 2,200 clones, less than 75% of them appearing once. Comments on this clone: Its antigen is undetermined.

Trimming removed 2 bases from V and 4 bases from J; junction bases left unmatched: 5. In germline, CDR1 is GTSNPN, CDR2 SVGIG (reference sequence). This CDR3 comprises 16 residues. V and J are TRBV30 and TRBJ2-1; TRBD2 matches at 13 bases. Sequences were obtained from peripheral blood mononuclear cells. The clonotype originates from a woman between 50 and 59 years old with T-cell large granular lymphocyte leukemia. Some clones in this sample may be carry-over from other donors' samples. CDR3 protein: CAWSPQGLAGYNEQFF. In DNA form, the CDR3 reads TGTGCCTGGAGTCCACAGGGACTAGCGGGATACAATGAGCAGTTCTTC.